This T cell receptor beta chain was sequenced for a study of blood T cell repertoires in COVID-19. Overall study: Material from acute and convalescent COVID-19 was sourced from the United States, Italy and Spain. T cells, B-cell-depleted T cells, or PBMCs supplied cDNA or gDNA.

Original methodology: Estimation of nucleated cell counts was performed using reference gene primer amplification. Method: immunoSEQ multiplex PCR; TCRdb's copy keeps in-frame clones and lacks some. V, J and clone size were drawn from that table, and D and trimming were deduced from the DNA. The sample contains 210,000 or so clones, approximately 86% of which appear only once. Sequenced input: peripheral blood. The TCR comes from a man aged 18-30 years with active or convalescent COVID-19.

The CDR3 region is CASSPRQGDEQYF. The CDR3 coding sequence is TGTGCCAGCTCACCTCGACAGGGAGACGAGCAGTACTTC. The chain links TRBV18 to TRBJ2-7; 7 positions agree with TRBD1. Trimming cost V 3 bases and J 5 bases; bases outside gene matches: 4. The CDR3 consists of 13 residues. Per the germline V gene, CDR1 is KGHSH and CDR2 is LQKENI.